This T cell receptor (beta chain) was sequenced during a study of metastatic and nonmetastatic thyroid tumors. This clone is medium-sized (0.01 to 0.1%) by share. This CDR3 comprises 13 residues. The ends lost 5 bases at V and 3 bases at J; junction bases unmatched: 6. The germline CDR1 and CDR2 sequences are DFQATT and SNEGSKA (reference sequence). Per the authors' pipeline: For papillary thyroid cancer, a distant-metastasis classifier was constructed from CDR3 differences observed across clinicopathological groups. TCRdb re-called the PCR reads through MiXCR. TCRdb's processing, not the authors', yielded these V and J calls. The sample holds thousands of clones, about a quarter seen once. Each patient came to thyroid surgery without any prior treatment (of any kind).

The clonotype comes from a female donor with papillary thyroid cancer or a benign thyroid nodule (not recorded which). Some clones in this sample may be carry-over from other donors' samples. The rearrangement links TRBV20-1 to TRBJ2-7; 8 bases agree with TRBD1. Sequencing used adjacent normal tissue. CDR3 coding DNA: TGCAGTGCTGCCCGGGACAGGTTCTACGAGCAGTACTTC. Amino acid sequence: CSAARDRFYEQYF.